The T cell receptor (beta chain) under discussion was sequenced for a study of blood T cell repertoires in COVID-19. Across the study: The United States, Italy and Spain supplied acute and convalescent COVID-19 samples. T cells, B-cell-depleted T cells, or PBMCs provided the cDNA or gDNA that served as material.

Only in-frame clones appear in the TCRdb table, and some are missing; sequencing was by immunoSEQ multiplex PCR. The sample shows hundreds of thousands of clones, 80% to 90% of them seen only once. Membership in each cohort depended on participant-reported clinical history. V lost 5 bases, J lost 6 bases, and 7 bases lay in between. The CDR3 totals 10 residues. Looked up from germline, CDR1 is DFQATT and CDR2 is SNEGSKA (reference sequence). This clonotype was obtained from a young man who had recovered from COVID-19. Sequencing was performed on PBMCs or T cells enriched from blood (not recorded which). The chain is built from TRBV20-1 and TRBJ1-2, with D possibly TRBD1 on 5 matching bases. CDR3: CSASGNGYTF. CDR3 sequence (DNA): TGCAGTGCTTCAGGGAATGGCTACACCTTC.